These 4 T cell receptor beta chains were all obtained from the same sample, sequenced in a study of shared clonotypes between healthy human individuals (dated by TCRdb to about 2020). The library was obtained by the immunoSEQ multiplex PCR assay. Held by TCRdb, this immuneACCESS table contains in-frame sequences only and omits some clones. Under half of the omission traces to an unresolved V gene where checked; the cause of the rest is unknown. The sample data list about 670,000 clones, and approximately 79% of these were observed just once. About 1.7% of the sample belongs to the ten largest clones. What was sequenced was memory CD4+ T cells sorted from blood. The cell subset or site label here, explained by the study, means: CD45RA-negative fraction. The receptors were sampled from a woman in her twenties or thirties in good health.

In its sample, this clone was seen a few times. This chain connects TRBV6-4 to TRBJ2-1; D is undetermined. In germline, CDR1 is MRHNA, CDR2 SNTAGT. CDR3 length: 10 residues. CDR3 loop: CVKPDHEQFF. CDR3 nucleotides: TGTGTTAAACCGGACCATGAGCAGTTCTTC.

V gene TRBV5-4 combines with J gene TRBJ2-1; possible D gene TRBD1, 5 bases. The V gene lost 0 bases and the J gene lost 0 bases, with 7 bases spanning the gap. The CDR3 covers 15 residues. Germline CDR1 reads SGHNT; CDR2 reads YYREEE (reference sequence). The CDR3 protein is CASSLGGNSYNEQFF. CDR3 nucleotides: TGTGCCAGCAGCTTGGGGGGCAACTCCTACAATGAGCAGTTCTTC.

The V and J genes are TRBV15 and TRBJ1-1, with 7 bases that match TRBD1. The CDR3 is 13 amino acids. V trimming: 6 bases; J trimming: 3 bases; junction bases outside the gene matches: 4. Germline lookup yields CDR1 LNHNV and CDR2 YYDKDF (reference sequence). The CDR3: CATSVTGYTEAFF. Written as DNA, the CDR3 is TGTGCCACCAGTGTGACAGGGTACACTGAAGCTTTCTTT. The full variable domain, rest sourced from reference TRBV15 and TRBJ1-1, is DAMVIQNPRYQVTQFGKPVTLSCSQTLNHNVMYWYQQKSSQAPKLLFHYYDKDFNNEADTPDNFQSRRPNTSFCFLDIRSPGLGDTAMYLCATSVTGYTEAFFGQGTRLTVV.

The V call is TRBV11-2, the J call TRBJ1-2; possibly TRBD1 for D (6 bases). Germline V lookup: CDR1 SGHAT, CDR2 FQNNGV. This CDR3 comprises 13 residues. V was shortened by 5 bases and J by 13 bases, with 20 bases between the two germline ends. CDR3 residues: CASSLTSDSPGTF. The CDR3 region has the DNA TGTGCCAGCAGCCTCACGTCGGACAGCCCTGGCACCTTC.